This T cell receptor beta chain was profiled in a study of cytomegalovirus exposure and HLA in healthy donors. PCR used 60 Vbeta primers and 13 Jbeta primers. The assay was immunoSEQ multiplex PCR, and TCRdb's table has in-frame clones only and misses some. The data show 130,000 to 150,000 clones, under 85% seen once. Broader study findings: In presence/absence analyses, roughly uniform sequencing depth across donors was assumed. Reports credit the classifier with highly specific, highly sensitive diagnosis of cytomegalovirus status.

With respect to this clone: Its antigen is undetermined.

Germline V gene lookup returns CDR1 MGHRA and CDR2 YSYEKL. The CDR3 is made up of 20 amino acids. Trimming shortened V by 0 bases and J by 0 bases, and 21 bases separated the two germline ends. The receptor was isolated from a woman aged 40-49 years in good health and CMV-seropositive. The gene calls are TRBV4-1 and TRBJ1-3; perhaps TRBD1 as D (6 bases). What was sequenced was PBMCs. Here the CDR3 reads CASSQDPATGIYSSGNTIYF. In DNA, the CDR3 is TGCGCCAGCAGCCAAGATCCAGCGACAGGAATCTATTCCTCTGGAAACACCATATATTTT.